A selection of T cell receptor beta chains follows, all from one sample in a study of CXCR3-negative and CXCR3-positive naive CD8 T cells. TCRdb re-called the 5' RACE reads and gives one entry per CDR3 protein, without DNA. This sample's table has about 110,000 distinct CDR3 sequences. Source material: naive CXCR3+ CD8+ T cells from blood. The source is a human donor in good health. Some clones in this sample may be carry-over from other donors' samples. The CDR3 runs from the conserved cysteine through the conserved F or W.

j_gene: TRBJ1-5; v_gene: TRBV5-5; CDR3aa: CASSLERGWSNQPQHF
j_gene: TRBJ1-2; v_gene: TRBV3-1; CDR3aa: CASSQDLEDYGYTF
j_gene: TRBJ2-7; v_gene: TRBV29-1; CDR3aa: CSVGGDRVIHEQYF
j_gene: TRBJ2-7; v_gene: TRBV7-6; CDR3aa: CASSLGTSGPYEQYF
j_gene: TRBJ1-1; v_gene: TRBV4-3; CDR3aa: CASSVYRDGTEAFF
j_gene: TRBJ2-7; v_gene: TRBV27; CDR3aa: CASSLSQILSYEQYF
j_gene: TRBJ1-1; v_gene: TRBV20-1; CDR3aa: CSAREVRDTEAFF
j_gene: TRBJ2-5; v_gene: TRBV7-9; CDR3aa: CASSPPGGDQETQYF
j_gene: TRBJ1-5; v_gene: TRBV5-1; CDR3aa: CASSPGTGGGPQHF
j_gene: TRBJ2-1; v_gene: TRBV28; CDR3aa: CASTDRAGEFYNEQFF
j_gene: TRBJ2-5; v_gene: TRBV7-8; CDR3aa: CASSLAQAGQGARETQYF
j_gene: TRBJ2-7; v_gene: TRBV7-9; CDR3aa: CASSDRDRPRPYEQYF
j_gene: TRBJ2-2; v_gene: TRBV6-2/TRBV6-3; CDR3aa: CASSPGQVAAGELFF
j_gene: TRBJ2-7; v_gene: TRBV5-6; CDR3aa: CASSPAGTGVDEQYF
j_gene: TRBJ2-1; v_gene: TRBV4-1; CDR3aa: CASSGMGKRTHIINEQFF
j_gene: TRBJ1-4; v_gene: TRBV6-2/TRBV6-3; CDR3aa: CASSYRGSSLATNEKLFF
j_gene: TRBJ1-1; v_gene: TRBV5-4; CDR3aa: CASSFRGGNTEAFF
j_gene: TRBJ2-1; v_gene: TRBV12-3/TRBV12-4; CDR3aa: CASSIQGLSYNEQFF
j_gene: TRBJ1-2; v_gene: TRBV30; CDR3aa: CALGQGDGYTF
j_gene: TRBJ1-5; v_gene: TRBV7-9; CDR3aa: CASSLGGPGEPQHF
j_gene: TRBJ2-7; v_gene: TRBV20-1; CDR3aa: CSARGRIYEQYF
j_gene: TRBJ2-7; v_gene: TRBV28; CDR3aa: CASSLVMSTYEQYF
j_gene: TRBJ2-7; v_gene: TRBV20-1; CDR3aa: CSASGTVSYEQYF
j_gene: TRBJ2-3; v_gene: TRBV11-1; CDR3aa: CASSLEGTTSTDTQYF
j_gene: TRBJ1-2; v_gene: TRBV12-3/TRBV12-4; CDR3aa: CASSLSLNYGYTF
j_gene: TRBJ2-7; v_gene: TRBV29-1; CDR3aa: CSVVQGAGNEQYF
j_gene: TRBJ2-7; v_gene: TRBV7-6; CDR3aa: CASSLEASSYEQYF
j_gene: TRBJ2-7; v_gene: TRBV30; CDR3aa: CAWSVQGGPLYEQYF
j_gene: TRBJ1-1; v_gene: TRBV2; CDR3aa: CASSEGEGRGYSMNTEAFF
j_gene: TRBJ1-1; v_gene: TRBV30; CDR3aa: CAWSVVEGSEAFF
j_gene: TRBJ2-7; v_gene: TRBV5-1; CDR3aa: CASSLGPRDEQYF
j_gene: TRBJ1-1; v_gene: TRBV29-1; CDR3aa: CSVAVMNTEAFF
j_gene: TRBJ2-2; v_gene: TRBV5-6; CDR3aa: CASSPVRGRGTGELFF
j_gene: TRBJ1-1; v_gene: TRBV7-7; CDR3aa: CASSTSLNTEAFF